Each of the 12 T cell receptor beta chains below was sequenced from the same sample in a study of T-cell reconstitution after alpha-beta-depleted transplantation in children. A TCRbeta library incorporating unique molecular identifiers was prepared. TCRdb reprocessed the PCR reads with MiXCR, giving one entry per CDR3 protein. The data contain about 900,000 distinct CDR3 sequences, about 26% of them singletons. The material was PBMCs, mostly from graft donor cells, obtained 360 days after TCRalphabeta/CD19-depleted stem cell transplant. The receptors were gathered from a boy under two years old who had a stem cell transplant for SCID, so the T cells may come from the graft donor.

The CDR3 DNA is TGTGCCAGCTCACCACCTAAGGGGTACCGCTACGAGCAGTACTTC. Its translation is CASSPPKGYRYEQYF. V usage is TRBV18 and J usage is TRBJ2-7; D is possibly TRBD1 (5 bases). The CDR3 consists of 15 residues. The V end was cut by 0 bases, the J end by 3 bases, with 12 bases between. From germline, CDR1 is KGHSH and CDR2 LQKENI.

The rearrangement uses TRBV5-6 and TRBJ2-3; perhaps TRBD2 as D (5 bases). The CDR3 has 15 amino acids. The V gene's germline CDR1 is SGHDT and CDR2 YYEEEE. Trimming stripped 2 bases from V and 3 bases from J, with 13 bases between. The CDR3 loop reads CASSFEAGYTDTQYF. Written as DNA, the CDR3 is TGTGCCAGCAGCTTCGAGGCGGGCTATACAGATACGCAGTATTTT.

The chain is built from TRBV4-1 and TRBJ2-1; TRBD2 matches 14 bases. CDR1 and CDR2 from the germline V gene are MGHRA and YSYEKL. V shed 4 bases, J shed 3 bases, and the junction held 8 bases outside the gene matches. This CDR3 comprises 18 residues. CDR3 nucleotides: TGCGCCAGCAGCCCCGGACTAGCGGGGGGTAGGCGCTACAATGAGCAGTTCTTC. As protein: CASSPGLAGGRRYNEQFF.

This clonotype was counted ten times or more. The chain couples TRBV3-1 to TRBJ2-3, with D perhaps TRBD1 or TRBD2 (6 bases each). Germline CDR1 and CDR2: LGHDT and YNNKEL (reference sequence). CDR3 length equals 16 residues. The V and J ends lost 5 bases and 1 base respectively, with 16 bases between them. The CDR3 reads CASSGQPGLRTDTQYF. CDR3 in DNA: TGTGCCAGCAGCGGACAGCCGGGACTTCGCACAGATACGCAGTATTTT.

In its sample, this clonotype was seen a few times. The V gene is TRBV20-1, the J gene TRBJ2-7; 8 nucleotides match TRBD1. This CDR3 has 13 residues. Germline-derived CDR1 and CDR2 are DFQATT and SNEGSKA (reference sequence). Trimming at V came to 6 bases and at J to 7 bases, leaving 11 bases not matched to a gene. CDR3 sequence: CSAKFQGAREQYF. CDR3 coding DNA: TGCAGTGCCAAATTCCAGGGGGCGAGAGAGCAGTACTTC.

Here the CDR3 reads CASSLEAHVVDTQYF. The CDR3, as DNA: TGCGCCAGCAGCTTGGAAGCGCATGTGGTAGATACGCAGTATTTT. This rearrangement joins TRBV5-1 to TRBJ2-3; D unclear. The germline V gene has CDR1 SGHRS and CDR2 YFSETQ. Trimming took 0 bases from V and 5 from J, leaving 13 bases between them. CDR3 length equals 15 residues.

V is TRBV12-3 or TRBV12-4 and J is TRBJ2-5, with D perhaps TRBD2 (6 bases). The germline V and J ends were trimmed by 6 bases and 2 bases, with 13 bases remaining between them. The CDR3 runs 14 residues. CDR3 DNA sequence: TGTGCCAGCAGGACGGGACTGTCACAAGAGACCCAGTACTTC. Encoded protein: CASRTGLSQETQYF.

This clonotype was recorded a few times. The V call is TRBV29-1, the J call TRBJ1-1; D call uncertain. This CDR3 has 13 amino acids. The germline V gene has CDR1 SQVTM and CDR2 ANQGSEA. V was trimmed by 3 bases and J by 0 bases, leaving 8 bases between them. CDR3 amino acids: CSVDPGLNTEAFF. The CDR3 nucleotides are TGCAGCGTTGACCCAGGTCTGAACACTGAAGCTTTCTTT.

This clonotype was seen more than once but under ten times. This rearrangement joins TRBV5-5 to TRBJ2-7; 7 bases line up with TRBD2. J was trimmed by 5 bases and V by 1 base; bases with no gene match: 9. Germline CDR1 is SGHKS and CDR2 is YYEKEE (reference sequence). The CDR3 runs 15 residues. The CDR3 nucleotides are TGTGCCAGCAGCTTGTTGCCGGTTCGGGGGGACGAGCAGTACTTC. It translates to CASSLLPVRGDEQYF.

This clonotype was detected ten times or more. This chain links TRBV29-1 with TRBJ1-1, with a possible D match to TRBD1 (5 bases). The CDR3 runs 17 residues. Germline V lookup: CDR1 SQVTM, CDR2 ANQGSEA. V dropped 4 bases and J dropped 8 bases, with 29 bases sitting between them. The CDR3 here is CSVAPRSGRTGDQEAFF. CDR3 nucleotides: TGCAGCGTTGCCCCCAGAAGTGGGAGGACCGGGGACCAAGAAGCTTTCTTT. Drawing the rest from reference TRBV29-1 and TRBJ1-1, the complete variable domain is SAVISQKPSRDICQRGTSLTIQCQVDSQVTMMFWYRQQPGQSLTLIATANQGSEATYESGFVIDKFPISRPNLTFSTLTVSNMSPEDSSIYLCSVAPRSGRTGDQEAFFGQGTRLTVV.

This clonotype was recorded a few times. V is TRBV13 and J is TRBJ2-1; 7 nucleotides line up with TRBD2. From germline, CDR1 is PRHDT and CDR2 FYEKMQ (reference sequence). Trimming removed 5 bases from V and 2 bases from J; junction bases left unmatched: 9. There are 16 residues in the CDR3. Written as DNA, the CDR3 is TGTGCCAGCAGCGGACCCCCAGGGAGGGCCTACAATGAGCAGTTCTTC. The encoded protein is CASSGPPGRAYNEQFF.

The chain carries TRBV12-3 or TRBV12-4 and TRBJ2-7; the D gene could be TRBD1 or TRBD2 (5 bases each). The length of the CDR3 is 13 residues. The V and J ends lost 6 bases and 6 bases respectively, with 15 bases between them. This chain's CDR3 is CASSNPGRGEQYF. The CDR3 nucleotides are TGTGCCAGCAGCAATCCGGGACGGGGCGAGCAGTACTTC.